These T cell receptor beta chains were read from a single sample in a study of regulatory T cells in long-lasting Graves disease. TCRdb processed the multiplex PCR reads anew with MiXCR; each CDR3 protein has one entry. The data show roughly 440,000 distinct CDR3 sequences, about 15% seen once. Another study also made use of these data, one on T cells in Graves' hyperthyroidism and ophthalmopathy.

Sequencing used peripheral blood mononuclear cells (PBMCs), obtained at new diagnosis, from a patient treated with antithyroid drugs. The receptors stem from a woman aged 18-35 years with Graves disease. The CDR3 runs from the conserved cysteine through the conserved F or W. The D gene is left open where the match is weak. A clone size is listed for some rows: how often the clone was seen (once, few, many), or a class if it is expanded.

d_gene	j_gene	v_gene	abundance	CDR3nt	CDR3aa
-	TRBJ2-2	TRBV18	few	TGTGCCAGCTCACAAGTTACGGCCCCCGGGGAGCTGTTTTTT	CASSQVTAPGELFF
-	TRBJ2-7	TRBV27	many	TGTGCCAGCAGGCCTGGCCCGGGCCCAAGAACCTACGAGCAGTACTTC	CASRPGPGPRTYEQYF
-	TRBJ2-1	TRBV3-1	many	TGTGCCAGCAGCCAAGAAACTGAGCAGTTCTTC	CASSQETEQFF
-	TRBJ2-5	TRBV24-1	-	TGTGCCACCAGTGATTGGGACGAAAGGGGGGAGACCCAGTACTTC	CATSDWDERGETQYF
-	TRBJ2-1	TRBV5-1	many	TGCGCCAGCAGCCCCGATAACCTACTAGGGCCCTCCTACAATGAGCAGTTCTTC	CASSPDNLLGPSYNEQFF
-	TRBJ1-6	TRBV6-1	few	TGTGCCAGCAGTGAAGTAGATGATTCACCCCTCCACTTT	CASSEVDDSPLHF
TRBD2	TRBJ2-3	TRBV27	-	TGTGCCAGCAGTTTAAGGGGGAATCGGGCTAGCGGGAGGGAAGATACGCAGTATTTT	CASSLRGNRASGREDTQYF
TRBD2	TRBJ2-1	TRBV3-1	many	TGTGCCAGCAGTGGCGGGAGAATCTACAATGAGCAGTTCTTC	CASSGGRIYNEQFF
TRBD2	TRBJ2-3	TRBV6-2/TRBV6-3	few	TGTGCCAGCAGCCAGCTCTGGCTAGCGGGAGGAAGAACAGATACGCAGTATTTT	CASSQLWLAGGRTDTQYF
-	TRBJ2-3	TRBV28	few	TGTGCCAGCAGTTACCTCCGGGGAGGCGGGCCCCCAGATACGCAGTATTTT	CASSYLRGGGPPDTQYF
-	TRBJ1-1	TRBV11-3	many	TGTGCCAGCAGCTTACTCGGAGAGGCTTTCTTT	CASSLLGEAFF
-	TRBJ1-1	TRBV12-3/TRBV12-4	many	TGTGCCAGCACATGGATGAACACTGAAGCTTTCTTT	CASTWMNTEAFF
-	TRBJ2-7	TRBV13	few	TGTGCCAGCAGCTTACCTGCGGAAGACTACGAGCAGTACTTC	CASSLPAEDYEQYF
-	TRBJ2-7	TRBV28	many	TGTGCCAGCAGTTCAACATATAGGTTCTCCTACGAGCAGTACTTC	CASSSTYRFSYEQYF
TRBD1	TRBJ2-2	TRBV28	-	TGTGCCACATTATTCAGGGGGACCGGGGAGCTGTTTTTT	CATLFRGTGELFF
TRBD1	TRBJ1-4	TRBV29-1	once	TGCAGCGCCGCGCCCGGGACAGTAGGTGAAAAACTGTTTTTT	CSAAPGTVGEKLFF
TRBD2	TRBJ2-2	TRBV28	many	TGTGCCAGCAGTTTCCCTGCGGGAGTTGACACCGGGGAGCTGTTTTTT	CASSFPAGVDTGELFF
TRBD2	TRBJ2-7	TRBV28	many	TGTGCCAGCAGCCAGACTAGCGGGAGTCAGGTCTACGAGCAGTACTTC	CASSQTSGSQVYEQYF
TRBD1	TRBJ1-5	TRBV30	many	TGTGCCTGTAGTAACGGACAGGGAGGTCAGCCCCAGCATTTT	CACSNGQGGQPQHF
-	TRBJ2-7	TRBV4-1	-	TGCGCCAGCAGCCAAGCGGAGCGCTCCTACGAGCAGTACTTC	CASSQAERSYEQYF
TRBD1	TRBJ2-7	TRBV6-5	many	TGTGCCAGCAGTTACGGGACAGGTGGGGACGAGCAGTACTTC	CASSYGTGGDEQYF
-	TRBJ2-7	TRBV7-9	many	TGTGCCAGCAGCTTAGGTTTGGGCATCCTGAACGAGCAGTACTTC	CASSLGLGILNEQYF
TRBD2	TRBJ2-5	TRBV7-9	-	TGTGCCAGCAGCGACGGAAGGACTAGCCAAGAGACCCAGTACTTC	CASSDGRTSQETQYF
-	TRBJ2-1	TRBV6-1	-	TGTGCCAGCAGAGCGGATTACAATGAGCAGTTCTTC	CASRADYNEQFF
TRBD2	TRBJ2-1	TRBV30	many	TGTGCCTGGATTGGACTAGCCCACAATGAGCAGTTCTTC	CAWIGLAHNEQFF
TRBD2	TRBJ2-7	TRBV12-3/TRBV12-4	many	TGTGCCAGCCGCCGGACTAGCGGGACCACCTACGAGCAGTACTTC	CASRRTSGTTYEQYF